This T cell receptor beta chain is drawn from a study of T cells in Graves' hyperthyroidism and ophthalmopathy (dated by TCRdb to the late 2010s). Background for the entire study: Peripheral blood was collected at initial diagnosis, before any treatment. The study also compared thyroid tissue and blood T-cell repertoires from roughly 6 Graves' hyperthyroidism patients. The paper describes TCR Vbeta CDR3 sequencing of 120 to 150 peripheral blood samples, made up of under 50 ophthalmopathy patients, 70 to 80 hyperthyroidism patients and 17 progressor patients. The 95 to 100 discovery patients were randomly split 7:3 into training and test sets. After blood sampling, hyperthyroidism patients were treated with methimazole at a starting dose of 30 mg daily, and ophthalmopathy patients were treated with high-dose intravenous methylprednisolone. Whether ophthalmopathy could be predicted prospectively was tested in an independent validation cohort made up of fewer than 20 hyperthyroidism patients plus 17 patients who later progressed to ophthalmopathy. To identify distinguishing TCR V-J signatures, a discovery cohort of around 100 patients was used, comprising 43 with Graves' ophthalmopathy and 57 with stable Graves' hyperthyroidism.

What the study reported, not specific to this receptor: In validation, the model predicted progression to ophthalmopathy with 55% to 71% sensitivity and 72% to 85% specificity, a median of about 6 months before onset. A 13 V-J signature model separated ophthalmopathy from stable hyperthyroidism, with about 90% sensitivity and roughly 84% specificity in cross-validation and 80%/75% in testing. Blood samples also contained most of the expanded thyroid clonotypes (frequency above 0.001), which suggests that blood repertoires may reflect thyroid immune responses. Sample size was not statistically predetermined, and investigators were not blinded to group allocation.

Details on this clonotype: Its antigen is currently not known. No much larger clonotype is one base removed from it; base qualities were not supplied.

Amplification of TCR beta CDR3 regions was carried out from RNA transcripts. The TCR CDR3 was subjected to a first round of RT-PCR using the HTBI primer set and the Qiagen OneStep RT-PCR kit. A second multiplex PCR round built the libraries, followed by size selection and purification. Libraries were sequenced paired-end with 100 bp reads on an Illumina HiSeq2000. In the source study's methods: SOAPnuke was used to process the raw data, with reads discarded if the reads contained adapters or uncalled bases, had a mean Phred below 15, or lacked an exact constant-primer or identifier match. High-quality paired reads were merged using COPE v1.2.5, and each unique nucleotide sequence was defined as a clonotype. MiTCR v1.1 was used to align the clonotypes against IMGT TRBV, TRBD and TRBJ reference segments. Analysis was restricted to V-J combinations with a frequency above 0.0001, which covered roughly 99% of repertoires. A TCS score was defined as the ratio of F50 (clonal expansion) to E x V (chaos), with BLOSUM62-based TCRdist applied between CDR3 peptides within each V-J. Welch's t-statistics and random forest reduced 500 to 650 V-J features to about 12, which were used in a naive Bayes classifier (R e1071). The Morisita-Horn index was used to measure how similar the thyroid and blood repertoires were. TCRdb itself trimmed the public reads at Q25 with fastp, ran MiXCR and retained productive beta chains. Identical CDR3 proteins give one entry, which carries the most common genes and DNA. These V and J calls derive from TCRdb rather than the authors' analysis. Counted in this sample were approximately 870,000 distinct CDR3 sequences; roughly 40% of them appeared once. Of the sample, roughly 8.3% falls within the top ten clones.

Looking up the germline V gene (reference sequence) yields CDR1 SEHNR and CDR2 FQNEAQ. The CDR3 starts with the cysteine, ends with the phenylalanine, and has 13 residues. This entry keeps only the CDR3 DNA: 39 bases, framed from base 1. Germline trimming: 5 bases from V, 7 bases from J; junction bases outside gene matches: 5. A patient counted as having stable Graves' hyperthyroidism if no progression to ophthalmopathy occurred over 18 months of follow-up. Hyperthyroidism patients were aged 18 to 65 years and newly diagnosed, with disease duration of less than 2 months. The study excluded patients with uncontrolled infections, other autoimmune diseases, pregnancy or lactation. Clinical symptoms, serum thyroxine and TRAb, thyroid ultrasound, and orbital computed tomography formed the basis for the diagnoses. PBMCs were isolated from about 9.1 ml of fresh peripheral blood by Ficoll-Paque density gradient centrifugation. Total RNA was extracted with Trizol reagent, and quality was checked on an Agilent 2100 Bioanalyzer.

The material sequenced was blood. Rearrangement joined TRBV7-9 to TRBJ2-5; the central 9 bases match TRBD1. The receptor was isolated from a man between 18 and 35 years old with Graves' hyperthyroidism. CDR3 protein: CASSNDRGGTQYF. The DNA reads as follows: TGTGCCAGCAGCAACGACAGGGGGGGGACCCAGTACTTC.